The 21 T cell receptor beta chains below come from one sample, sequenced in a study of T cell changes during pregnancy in multiple sclerosis. Profiling relied on immunoSEQ multiplex PCR, and the TCRdb table lists in-frame clones only, not all of them. The sample yields around 16,000 clones, approximately 80% seen once. This material consisted of CD8+ T cells from peripheral blood mononuclear cells, taken after pregnancy. Every receptor here comes from a female donor in good health, enrolled as a control in a pregnancy study.

This clone was observed once. The CDR3 nucleotides are TGTGCCAGCAGTGAACTGCGAAGCGGTGAGCAGTACTTC. Translation: CASSELRSGEQYF. V gene TRBV6-1 combines with J gene TRBJ2-7; weak D call: TRBD2 (5 bases). V lost 2 bases, J lost 7 bases, and 12 bases lay in between. The CDR3 has 13 amino acids. CDR1 is MNHNS, CDR2 SASEGT, per germline.

The gene calls are TRBV14 and TRBJ2-2; the D is unclear. V lost 1 base and J lost 4, with 10 bases in between. This CDR3 is built from 15 residues. Germline values: CDR1 SGHDN, CDR2 FVKESK. The CDR3 loop reads CASSQVSYSTGELFF. CDR3 DNA: TGTGCCAGCAGCCAAGTTTCCTACTCCACCGGGGAGCTGTTTTTT. The whole variable domain, filled in from reference TRBV14 and TRBJ2-2, reads EAGVTQFPSHSVIEKGQTVTLRCDPISGHDNLYWYRRVMGKEIKFLLHFVKESKQDESGMPNNRFLAERTGGTYSTLKVQPAELEDSGVYFCASSQVSYSTGELFFGEGSRLTVL.

The V and J genes are TRBV4-1 and TRBJ1-1, with no clear D. Looked up from germline, CDR1 is MGHRA and CDR2 is YSYEKL. The CDR3 covers 14 residues. Trimming left V 1 base short and J 5 bases short, with 11 bases between. In DNA, the CDR3 is TGCGCCAGCAGCCAAGGTAACGCGGTTACTGAAGCTTTCTTT. This translates into CASSQGNAVTEAFF.

V is TRBV4-3 and J is TRBJ1-5; D gene unclear. Germline V gene data show CDR1 as LGHNA and CDR2 as YSLEER. Trimming took 4 bases from V and 2 from J, leaving 12 bases between them. This CDR3 is built from 15 residues. CDR3 coding DNA: TGCGCCAGCAGCCCAACAAACGGGGGCAATCAGCCCCAGCATTTT. It encodes CASSPTNGGNQPQHF.

The V and J genes are TRBV6-1 and TRBJ1-1; TRBD1 might be the D (6 bases). Germline-derived CDR1 and CDR2 are MNHNS and SASEGT. The V gene lost 4 bases and the J gene lost 1 base, with 13 bases spanning the gap. The CDR3 is made up of 15 amino acids. This CDR3 is CASSVSLTGNTEAFF. CDR3 coding DNA: TGTGCCAGCAGTGTTTCCCTGACAGGGAACACTGAAGCTTTCTTT.

This rearrangement joins TRBV6-1 to TRBJ2-7; no definite D call. V was shortened by 5 bases and J by 3 bases, with 11 bases between the two germline ends. In germline, CDR1 is MNHNS, CDR2 SASEGT. The CDR3 loop spans 13 amino acids. The CDR3: CASSTNSFYEQYF. CDR3 in DNA: TGTGCCAGCAGTACGAACAGTTTCTACGAGCAGTACTTC.

The V call is TRBV5-6, the J call TRBJ2-1; D possibly corresponds to TRBD2 (6 bases). The CDR3 spans 13 residues. Germline assignment: CDR1 SGHDT and CDR2 YYEEEE. V gave up 0 bases and J gave up 8 bases, with 9 bases separating them. The CDR3 loop reads CASSLGRGDEQFF. For the CDR3, the DNA is TGTGCCAGCAGCTTGGGGCGGGGCGATGAGCAGTTCTTC.

The CDR3 region has the DNA TGCGCCAGCAGCCAATCGCAGTTTAGCGGACCAGATACGCAGTATTTT. Translated, it gives CASSQSQFSGPDTQYF. The chain carries TRBV4-3 and TRBJ2-3; TRBD2 is a possible D gene (6 bases). Germline loops: CDR1 LGHNA, CDR2 YSLEER. Trimming took off 2 bases at V and 4 bases at J, with 16 bases between the two ends. This CDR3 region has 16 residues.

The CDR3 reads CASSLRGEETQYF. In DNA form, the CDR3 reads TGTGCCAGCAGCCTCAGGGGGGAAGAGACCCAGTACTTC. The chain couples TRBV28 to TRBJ2-5, with D perhaps TRBD1 (7 bases). Germline V gives CDR1 MDHEN, CDR2 SYDVKM. Trimming left V 6 bases short and J 3 bases short, with 11 bases between. This CDR3 has 13 amino acids.

This clone occurred a few times. The chain links TRBV4-2 to TRBJ2-7, with 8 nucleotides matching TRBD2. The CDR3 loop spans 15 amino acids. Unmatched junction bases numbered 2, after V lost 1 base and J lost 0 bases. CDR1 is LGHNA and CDR2 is YNFKEQ in the germline V gene. The CDR3: CASSQGLAGSYEQYF. CDR3 DNA sequence: TGTGCCAGCAGCCAAGGGCTAGCGGGCTCCTACGAGCAGTACTTC.

This sequence joins TRBV9 and TRBJ2-1; 10 bases line up with TRBD2. This CDR3 comprises 17 residues. The V gene's germline CDR1 is SGDLS and CDR2 YYNGEE. The V segment lost 4 bases and the J segment 7 bases; nucleotides outside the gene matches: 14. CDR3 nucleotides: TGTGCCAGCAGCCCTCGGACCGGGACTAGCGACTTGAATGAGCAGTTCTTC. It specifies CASSPRTGTSDLNEQFF.

In its sample, this clone is medium-sized. Distinct nucleotide sequences in the sample also encode this CDR3. This rearrangement joins TRBV7-2 to TRBJ2-3; D possibly corresponds to TRBD1 (5 bases). Germline V gives CDR1 SGHTA, CDR2 FQGNSA. This CDR3 is 17 amino acids long. Between the trimmed V and J ends, which lost 3 bases and 1 base, there was a span of 17 bases. Here the CDR3 DNA reads TGTGCCAGCAGCTTCCGATGGTCGGAAGGGGGCACAGATACGCAGTATTTT. Translated, it gives CASSFRWSEGGTDTQYF.

The V gene is TRBV7-9, the J gene TRBJ2-7, with a tentative D call TRBD2 (5 bases). Trimming took off 4 bases at V and 3 bases at J, with 16 bases between the two ends. Germline lookup yields CDR1 SEHNR and CDR2 FQNEAQ (reference sequence). The CDR3 contains 15 residues. DNA of the CDR3: TGTGCCAGCAGCTCAGGCGAGGGTAACCTCTACGAGCAGTACTTC. Protein sequence: CASSSGEGNLYEQYF.

V gene TRBV28 combines with J gene TRBJ2-7, with 11 bases lining up with TRBD2. The germline V gene encodes CDR1 MDHEN and CDR2 SYDVKM. This CDR3 contains 16 residues. After removal of 6 bases from V and 1 base from J, the junction contained 8 bases not matched to a gene. The CDR3 spells CASSLGTSGSSYEQYF. The CDR3 region has the DNA TGTGCCAGCAGCCTCGGGACTAGCGGAAGTTCCTACGAGCAGTACTTC.

The CDR3 DNA reads as TGTGCCAGTAGTAACCCAGGGACAGGGGGAAACCAGCCCCAGCATTTT. Translated: CASSNPGTGGNQPQHF. The chain joins TRBV19 to TRBJ1-5; 11 nucleotides match TRBD1. Germline V gene data show CDR1 as LNHDA and CDR2 as SQIVND (reference sequence). The CDR3 runs to 16 residues. J gave up 7 bases and V 4 bases, and 9 bases lay outside the gene matches.

The gene calls are TRBV13 and TRBJ2-7; 10 bases align to TRBD2. Germline-derived CDR1 and CDR2 are PRHDT and FYEKMQ (reference sequence). Losses at the gene ends were 5 bases for V and 1 base for J; bases not matched to a gene: 14. The CDR3 sequence is 18 residues long. CDR3 loop: CASSPPPAGGPKSYEQYF. The CDR3 DNA is TGTGCCAGCAGCCCGCCACCAGCGGGAGGGCCAAAGTCCTACGAGCAGTACTTC.

This clone has just one count. The rearrangement uses TRBV10-3 and TRBJ2-1; possibly TRBD2 for D (5 bases). The germline gives CDR1 ENHRY, CDR2 SYGVKD. Trimming shortened V by 4 bases and J by 8 bases, and 9 bases separated the two germline ends. The CDR3 length is 12 residues. The CDR3 DNA reads TGTGCCATCAGTGCTAGCTTCGATGAGCAGTTCTTC. Amino acid sequence: CAISASFDEQFF.

This clone was recorded only once. J is TRBJ2-1 and V is TRBV4-2; 9 bases line up with TRBD2. Germline values: CDR1 LGHNA, CDR2 YNFKEQ. Trimming removed 0 bases from V and 3 bases from J; junction bases left unmatched: 0. There are 15 residues in the CDR3. In nucleotides, the CDR3 is TGTGCCAGCAGCCAAGAGCGGGGGGGCTACAATGAGCAGTTCTTC. Translation: CASSQERGGYNEQFF.

The chain is built from TRBV9 and TRBJ2-7, with 7 bases matching TRBD1. The CDR3 spans 15 residues. Germline V gene lookup returns CDR1 SGDLS and CDR2 YYNGEE. The junction had 13 bases not matched to a gene; V was cut back by 4 bases and J by 6 bases. For the CDR3, the DNA is TGTGCCAGCAGCCCCTATAGGGGGCCTACCTCCGAGCAGTACTTC. Translating it yields CASSPYRGPTSEQYF.

In this sample, this clone turned up once. J is TRBJ1-1 and V is TRBV9, with D perhaps matching TRBD1 (5 bases). Germline V gives CDR1 SGDLS, CDR2 YYNGEE. Trimming stripped 3 bases from V and 2 bases from J, with 11 bases between. This CDR3 has 14 amino acids. This CDR3 reads CASSGGHTNTEAFF. CDR3 nucleotide sequence: TGTGCCAGCAGCGGAGGACACACCAACACTGAAGCTTTCTTT.

This chain connects TRBV11-1 to TRBJ2-7; 10 nucleotides agree with TRBD1. Losses at the gene ends were 6 bases for V and 4 bases for J; bases not matched to a gene: 6. The CDR3 contains 14 residues. The germline V gene encodes CDR1 SGHAT and CDR2 FQDESV (reference sequence). The DNA of the CDR3 is TGTGCCAGCAGTATGGGACAGGGGTTATACGAGCAGTACTTC. Its translation is CASSMGQGLYEQYF.